These 20 T cell receptor beta chains share one sample of origin, sequenced in a study of cytomegalovirus exposure and HLA in healthy donors. PCR employed 60 Vbeta and 13 Jbeta primers. The repertoire was sequenced with immunoSEQ multiplex PCR; TCRdb's copy has only in-frame clones and lacks some. The sample has 150,000 to 200,000 clones; roughly 80% are singletons. Specimen: PBMCs. All receptors come from a human donor in good health.

V usage is TRBV19 and J usage is TRBJ1-5; no definite D call. This CDR3 contains 14 residues. V was trimmed by 4 bases and J by 1 base, leaving 8 bases between them. Germline V gives CDR1 LNHDA, CDR2 SQIVND (reference sequence). CDR3 region: CASSNQISNQPQHF. CDR3 bases: TGTGCCAGTAGTAACCAGATAAGCAATCAGCCCCAGCATTTT.

The V gene is TRBV10-3, the J gene TRBJ2-6; D is perhaps TRBD2 (5 bases). V lost 11 bases and J lost 4, with 15 bases in between. The length of the CDR3 is 14 residues. Germline CDR1 is ENHRY and CDR2 is SYGVKD. The CDR3 loop reads CALSGSAGANVLTF. In DNA form, the CDR3 reads TGTGCCCTTTCGGGGTCTGCGGGGGCCAACGTCCTGACTTTC.

This clone has just a few counts. The chain employs TRBV6-5 and TRBJ2-7; possible D gene TRBD2, 6 bases. V was clipped by 5 bases and J by 2 bases, with 10 bases between them. Germline CDR1 is MNHEY and CDR2 is SVGAGI. The CDR3 totals 13 residues. CDR3 coding DNA: TGTGCCAGCAGTCCGCGGGAAACCTACGAGCAGTACTTC. Protein sequence: CASSPRETYEQYF.

The genes are TRBV7-8 and TRBJ1-5, with 11 positions matching TRBD1. The ends lost 7 bases at V and 3 bases at J; junction bases unmatched: 5. The CDR3 runs to 15 residues. Germline V lookup: CDR1 SGHVS, CDR2 FQNEAQ. CDR3 in DNA: TGTGCCAGCACCCAGGACAGGGGGCTCAATCAGCCCCAGCATTTT. The encoded protein is CASTQDRGLNQPQHF.

This rearrangement joins TRBV9 to TRBJ2-2; 10 bases match TRBD2. CDR3 length: 16 residues. Per germline, CDR1 SGDLS and CDR2 YYNGEE. The ends lost 5 bases at V and 4 bases at J; junction bases unmatched: 8. The DNA for the CDR3 is TGTGCCAGCAGTCCCGGGGCTAGCGGGAGCACCGGGGAGCTGTTTTTT. This encodes CASSPGASGSTGELFF.

The count of this clone is one. This rearrangement joins TRBV6-6 to TRBJ2-7; weak D call: TRBD1 (5 bases). The V end lost 6 bases, the J end lost 2 bases, and 8 bases lay between the germline ends. Looked up from germline, CDR1 is MNHNY and CDR2 is SVGAGI (reference sequence). The CDR3 is made up of 12 amino acids. The DNA of the CDR3 is TGTGCCAGCAGGACAGAAGCCTACGAGCAGTACTTC. This encodes CASRTEAYEQYF.

This clone came up a few times. The chain combines TRBV5-1 with TRBJ2-2; 11 nucleotides agree with TRBD2. Germline values: CDR1 SGHRS, CDR2 YFSETQ. The ends lost 0 bases at V and 0 bases at J; junction bases unmatched: 1. The length of the CDR3 is 17 residues. CDR3 in amino acids: CASSLASGGPNTGELFF. The CDR3 region has the DNA TGCGCCAGCAGCTTGGCTAGCGGGGGGCCGAACACCGGGGAGCTGTTTTTT.

V gene TRBV2 combines with J gene TRBJ2-1; tentative D call: TRBD1 (5 bases). The CDR3 loop spans 17 amino acids. Trimming took off 4 bases at V and 0 bases at J, with 16 bases between the two ends. CDR1 and CDR2 (germline): SNHLY, FYNNEI. The CDR3 is CASSVIGATHSYNEQFF. The CDR3 DNA reads TGTGCCAGCAGTGTGATTGGGGCTACGCACTCCTACAATGAGCAGTTCTTC.

V gene TRBV7-2 combines with J gene TRBJ1-2; D possibly corresponds to TRBD1 (6 bases). Trimming cost V 4 bases and J 4 bases, with 13 bases left between them. The CDR3 extends over 14 amino acids. Per the germline V gene, CDR1 is SGHTA and CDR2 is FQGNSA. The CDR3 region is CASSSKTGPYGYTF. CDR3 sequence (DNA): TGTGCCAGCAGCTCCAAGACAGGCCCCTATGGCTACACCTTC.

This clone was picked up a small number of times. The CDR3 here is CASSDRDRGHYGYTF. In DNA, the CDR3 is TGTGCCAGCAGCGATAGGGACAGGGGGCACTATGGCTACACCTTC. The chain uses TRBV7-2 and TRBJ1-2; 12 bases agree with TRBD1. The CDR3 totals 15 residues. Trimming removed 5 bases from V and 3 bases from J; junction bases left unmatched: 4. CDR1 SGHTA and CDR2 FQGNSA come from the germline V gene.

The chain couples TRBV19 to TRBJ2-3, with 9 bases that match TRBD1. The CDR3 length is 15 residues. V was pared by 1 base and J by 5 bases, with 4 bases of the junction left unmatched. The germline V gene has CDR1 LNHDA and CDR2 SQIVND (reference sequence). The DNA of the CDR3 is TGTGCCAGTAGTATAGTGGGACAGGGAAGAGATACGCAGTATTTT. The encoded protein is CASSIVGQGRDTQYF.

The chain is built from TRBV5-1 and TRBJ1-6, with 8 bases matching TRBD1. CDR1 SGHRS and CDR2 YFSETQ come from the germline V gene. The CDR3 consists of 15 residues. With V trimmed by 4 bases and J by 5 bases, 5 bases remained unmatched. CDR3 protein: CASSMQGAHNSPLHF. The CDR3 DNA follows: TGCGCCAGCAGCATGCAGGGGGCCCATAATTCACCCCTCCACTTT.

The chain combines TRBV27 with TRBJ1-6; D not resolved. The CDR3 sequence is 16 residues long. Trimming shortened V by 4 bases and J by 0 bases, and 10 bases separated the two germline ends. Germline CDR1 MNHEY, CDR2 SMNVEV (reference sequence). The CDR3 DNA sequence: TGTGCCAGCAGTTGGAGAGTTCCCTCCTATAATTCACCCCTCCACTTT. This sequence encodes CASSWRVPSYNSPLHF.

The genes are TRBV5-6 and TRBJ1-2; D gene ambiguous. The CDR3 runs to 13 residues. V was pared by 0 bases and J by 7 bases, with 10 bases between. CDR1 and CDR2 from the germline V gene are SGHDT and YYEEEE. The CDR3 reads CASSLVEGSGYTF. The CDR3 region has the DNA TGTGCCAGCAGCTTGGTGGAGGGTTCTGGCTACACCTTC. The whole variable domain, filled in from reference TRBV5-6 and TRBJ1-2, reads DAGVTQSPTHLIKTRGQQVTLRCSPKSGHDTVSWYQQALGQGPQFIFQYYEEEERQRGNFPDRFSGHQFPNYSSELNVNALLLGDSALYLCASSLVEGSGYTFGSGTRLTVV.

The chain combines TRBV7-9 with TRBJ2-2; TRBD2 agrees at 9 bases. V gave up 0 bases and J gave up 4 bases; unmatched junction bases: 6. CDR1 and CDR2 from the germline V gene are SEHNR and FQNEAQ (reference sequence). The length of the CDR3 is 17 residues. This chain's CDR3 is CASSLAVAGVITGELFF. Written as DNA, the CDR3 is TGTGCCAGCAGCTTAGCAGTAGCGGGGGTGATCACCGGGGAGCTGTTTTTT.

J is TRBJ1-2 and V is TRBV13, with 7 bases lining up with TRBD1. The V gene end was trimmed by 4 bases and the J gene end by 7 bases; junction bases not matched to a gene: 3. This CDR3 is 12 amino acids long. Germline CDR1 PRHDT, CDR2 FYEKMQ (reference sequence). The CDR3 DNA is TGTGCCAGCAGCTCACAGGGGCGTGGCTACACCTTC. Its translation: CASSSQGRGYTF.

The chain combines TRBV2 with TRBJ2-2, with D possibly being TRBD1 (5 bases). Between the trimmed V and J ends, which lost 4 bases and 0 bases, there was a span of 12 bases. The germline CDR1 and CDR2 sequences are SNHLY and FYNNEI. This CDR3 has 16 residues. This chain's CDR3 is CASSAWGGANTGELFF. In DNA, the CDR3 is TGTGCCAGCAGTGCCTGGGGCGGAGCGAACACCGGGGAGCTGTTTTTT.

V is TRBV27 and J is TRBJ1-1; D is unclear. The CDR3 extends over 13 amino acids. Between the trimmed V and J ends, which lost 7 bases and 0 bases, there was a span of 9 bases. From germline, CDR1 is MNHEY and CDR2 SMNVEV (reference sequence). The CDR3, as DNA: TGTGCCAGCAAAGGGAGGATGAACACTGAAGCTTTCTTT. The encoded protein is CASKGRMNTEAFF.

V is TRBV7-8 and J is TRBJ1-1; unclear D gene. This CDR3 contains 14 residues. Germline CDR1 is SGHVS and CDR2 is FQNEAQ. Deletions cut 1 base from V and 1 base from J, with 7 bases between. Here the CDR3 DNA reads TGTGCCAGCAGCTTAGGTAACAGGAACACTGAAGCTTTCTTT. Residues: CASSLGNRNTEAFF.

The chain couples TRBV7-2 to TRBJ1-5; maybe TRBD1 (5 bases). Germline CDR1 is SGHTA and CDR2 is FQGNSA. Trimming pared 1 base from V and 1 base from J, leaving 11 bases between. The length of the CDR3 is 16 residues. CDR3 nucleotides: TGTGCCAGCAGCTTAGAGGGGCGGCAGAGCAATCAGCCCCAGCATTTT. This translates into CASSLEGRQSNQPQHF.